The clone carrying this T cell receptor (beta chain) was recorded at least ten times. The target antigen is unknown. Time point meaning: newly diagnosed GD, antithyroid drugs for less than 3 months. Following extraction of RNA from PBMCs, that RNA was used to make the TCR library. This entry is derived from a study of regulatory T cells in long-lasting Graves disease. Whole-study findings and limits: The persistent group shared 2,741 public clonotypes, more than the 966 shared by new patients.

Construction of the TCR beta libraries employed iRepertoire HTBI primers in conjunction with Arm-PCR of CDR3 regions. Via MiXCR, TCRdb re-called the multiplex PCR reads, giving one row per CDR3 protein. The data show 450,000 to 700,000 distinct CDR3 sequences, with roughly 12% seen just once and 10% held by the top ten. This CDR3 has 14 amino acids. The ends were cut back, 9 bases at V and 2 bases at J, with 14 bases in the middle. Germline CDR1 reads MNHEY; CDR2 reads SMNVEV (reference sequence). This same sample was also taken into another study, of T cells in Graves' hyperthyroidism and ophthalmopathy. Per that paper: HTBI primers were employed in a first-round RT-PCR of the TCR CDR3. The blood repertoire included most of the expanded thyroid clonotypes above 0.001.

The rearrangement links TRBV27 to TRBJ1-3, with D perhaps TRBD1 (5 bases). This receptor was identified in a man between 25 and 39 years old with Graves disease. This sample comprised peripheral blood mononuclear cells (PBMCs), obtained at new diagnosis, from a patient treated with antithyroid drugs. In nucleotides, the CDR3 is TGTGCCAGTCAGGGTTCTGGAGCTGGAAACACCATATATTTT. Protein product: CASQGSGAGNTIYF.